The next 27 T cell receptor beta chains were all read from a single sample in a study of human T cells and chemical hapten exposure. Specified time point: patch test 2, 6 weeks after DPC sensitization. Treatment described: therapeutic diphenylcyclopropenone sensitization with weekly scalp DPC. MiXCR was run by TCRdb on the RACE reads, yielding one entry per CDR3 protein. The sample includes approximately 96,000 distinct CDR3 sequences, 9.3% of them seen just once. The source material was whole blood, sampled in connection with sensitization to the hapten diphenylcyclopropenone (DPC). The receptors shown here come from a woman in her forties with alopecia areata. Some clones in this sample may be carry-over from other donors' samples.

Remarks on this clonotype: Its ends do not fully match the called genes, so a read error is possible. The genes are TRBV28 and TRBJ2-7; TRBD1 is a possible D gene (8 bases). Germline V CDR1 and CDR2: MDHEN, SYDVKM. The CDR3 runs to 11 residues. The CDR3 DNA reads TGTGCCAGCAGTAGCGGGACAGGCTGGGTCTTC. Translated: CASSSGTGWVF.

The chain couples TRBV20-1 to TRBJ2-3; TRBD2 matches 9 bases. V gave up 5 bases and J gave up 4 bases; unmatched junction bases: 10. Germline lookup yields CDR1 DFQATT and CDR2 SNEGSKA (reference sequence). The CDR3 consists of 15 residues. The CDR3 loop is CSAGLTSGKSDTQYF. The DNA of the CDR3 is TGCAGTGCTGGCCTGACTAGCGGAAAATCAGATACGCAGTATTTT.

This clonotype has only a few counts. The chain couples TRBV20-1 to TRBJ2-1; TRBD2 matches at 8 bases. CDR3 length: 14 amino acids. The J segment lost 9 bases and the V segment lost 5 bases, leaving 12 bases of the junction unmatched. The germline V gene has CDR1 DFQATT and CDR2 SNEGSKA (reference sequence). The CDR3 nucleotides read TGCAGTGCTCGCCGGACGGGAGGGCTTACTGAGCAGTTCTTC. Its translation is CSARRTGGLTEQFF.

This clonotype was counted at least ten times. The gene calls are TRBV18 and TRBJ1-1, with D unresolved. Trimming removed 5 bases at V and 1 base at J, with 11 bases between. CDR1 KGHSH and CDR2 LQKENI come from the germline V gene. This CDR3 is built from 14 residues. The CDR3, as DNA: TGTGCCAGCTCAGAACAGCGTCGGAACACTGAAGCTTTCTTT. Translated: CASSEQRRNTEAFF.

This clonotype was observed a handful of times. V and J are TRBV3-1 and TRBJ2-7, with D hard to call. Germline V gene data show CDR1 as LGHDT and CDR2 as YNNKEL (reference sequence). Trimming cost V 8 bases and J 1 base, with 15 bases left between them. The CDR3 consists of 14 residues. Here the CDR3 DNA reads TGTGCCAGCGCTTTTCTCGCTGAATCCTACGAGCAGTACTTC. Protein sequence: CASAFLAESYEQYF.

This clonotype appeared a few times. The rearrangement joins TRBV6-5 to TRBJ2-3, with 10 bases aligning to TRBD2. The CDR3 consists of 22 residues. Germline V gene sequence: CDR1 MNHEY, CDR2 SVGAGI. V lost 2 bases to trimming and J lost 7 bases; unmatched junction nucleotides: 27. CDR3 sequence reads: CASSYIASPAGGRFTGINTQYF. The CDR3 region has the DNA TGTGCCAGCAGTTACATCGCCAGCCCAGCGGGAGGGCGGTTTACGGGAATAAATACGCAGTATTTT.

The sample holds a few counts of this clonotype. J is TRBJ2-6 and V is TRBV7-9, with D perhaps matching TRBD2 (7 bases). V lost 4 bases and J lost 0, with 16 bases in between. Germline V gene lookup returns CDR1 SEHNR and CDR2 FQNEAQ (reference sequence). This CDR3 is built from 18 residues. In nucleotides, the CDR3 is TGTGCCAGCAGCTCCTTTGGGAGGGGGAGCTCTGGGGCCAACGTCCTGACTTTC. It is translated as CASSSFGRGSSGANVLTF. Complete variable domain (other parts from reference TRBV7-9 and TRBJ2-6): DTGVSQNPRHKITKRGQNVTFRCDPISEHNRLYWYRQTLGQGPEFLTYFQNEAQLEKSRLLSDRFSAERPKGSFSTLEIQRTEQGDSAMYLCASSSFGRGSSGANVLTFGAGSRLTVL.

Ten or more counts support this clonotype. This chain connects TRBV18 to TRBJ2-7; TRBD1 matches 10 bases. Per the germline V gene, CDR1 is KGHSH and CDR2 is LQKENI. The CDR3 is 14 amino acids. The V gene end was trimmed by 4 bases and the J gene end by 3 bases; junction bases not matched to a gene: 3. The CDR3 loop reads CASSQGTGVYEQYF. The CDR3 DNA sequence: TGTGCCAGCTCACAAGGGACAGGGGTCTACGAGCAGTACTTC.

This clonotype was seen at least ten times. The chain uses TRBV20-1 and TRBJ1-6, with 7 bases aligning to TRBD1. Germline V gene lookup returns CDR1 DFQATT and CDR2 SNEGSKA (reference sequence). With 2 bases clipped from V and 5 bases from J, the junction kept 3 bases outside the gene matches. The CDR3 is 14 residues long. CDR3 nucleotides: TGCAGTGCTAGACCGACAGGGCATAATTCACCCCTCCACTTT. Protein: CSARPTGHNSPLHF.

V and J are TRBV27 and TRBJ1-1; TRBD1 matches 9 bases. Unmatched junction bases numbered 4, after V lost 5 bases and J lost 6 bases. The CDR3 contains 13 residues. From germline, CDR1 is MNHEY and CDR2 SMNVEV (reference sequence). The CDR3 coding sequence is TGTGCCAGCAGTCGACAGGGGGACTCTGAAGCTTTCTTT. Translating it yields CASSRQGDSEAFF.

This clonotype turned up a few times. J is TRBJ1-5 and V is TRBV18; no firm D call. Between the trimmed V and J ends, which lost 2 bases and 1 base, there was a span of 9 bases. CDR3 length: 15 amino acids. Germline V gene sequence: CDR1 KGHSH, CDR2 LQKENI. CDR3 in DNA: TGTGCCAGCTCACCAGGCCCCGGGAGCAATCAGCCCCAGCATTTT. Its protein product is CASSPGPGSNQPQHF.

This clonotype was observed a handful of times. This chain uses TRBV21-1 with TRBJ2-3; the D call in the table, TRBD1, was not verified against the DNA. TRBV21-1 is tagged as a pseudogene. The CDR3 contains 16 residues. Here the CDR3 reads CASSRKPGHSTDTQYF. The CDR3 DNA reads as TGTGCCAGCAGCCGGAAGCCGGGACATAGCACAGATACGCAGTATTTT.

This clonotype was detected a few times. The chain links TRBV20-1 to TRBJ2-7, with 7 bases fitting TRBD2. V was pared by 1 base and J by 4 bases, with 4 bases of the junction left unmatched. Germline loops: CDR1 DFQATT, CDR2 SNEGSKA (reference sequence). This CDR3 is 13 amino acids long. The CDR3 loop reads CSARGLAAYEQYF. CDR3 nucleotide sequence: TGCAGTGCTAGAGGGCTAGCGGCATACGAGCAGTACTTC.

The chain combines TRBV18 with TRBJ2-6, with 10 bases identical to TRBD2. V dropped 6 bases and J dropped 11; count of bases not matched to a gene: 10. Germline CDR1 is KGHSH and CDR2 is LQKENI. The CDR3 has 15 residues. CDR3 nucleotide sequence: TGTGCCAGCTCCCCTCAGCGGGAGGGATGGGACGTCCTGACTTTC. This codes for CASSPQREGWDVLTF.

This clonotype was recorded at least ten times. The chain has TRBV28 and TRBJ2-7; D is possibly TRBD2 (5 bases). V shed 11 bases and J shed 1 base, with 15 bases lying between them. The CDR3 covers 13 residues. The germline CDR1 and CDR2 sequences are MDHEN and SYDVKM. The CDR3 region is CAERASGSYEQYF. CDR3 DNA: TGTGCCGAAAGGGCCAGCGGTTCCTACGAGCAGTACTTC.

The gene calls are TRBV20-1 and TRBJ2-1; the D is unclear. The germline CDR1 and CDR2 sequences are DFQATT and SNEGSKA (reference sequence). CDR3 length: 11 residues. V shed 2 bases and J shed 11 bases, with 10 bases lying between them. The CDR3 sequence: CSARIAEKQFF. CDR3 nucleotides: TGCAGTGCTAGAATAGCAGAGAAGCAGTTCTTC.

This clonotype occurred a few times. This chain links TRBV6-5 with TRBJ2-7; 7 nucleotides agree with TRBD2. Trimming took 0 bases from V and 1 from J; bases not matched to a gene: 9. The CDR3 is 17 amino acids. Germline assignment: CDR1 MNHEY and CDR2 SVGAGI. CDR3 in DNA: TGTGCCAGCAGTTACTCGATCAGAGACGGGGGGTCCTACGAGCAGTACTTC. It yields the protein CASSYSIRDGGSYEQYF.

This clonotype was detected ten times or more. The V call is TRBV24-1, the J call TRBJ2-3; 11 nucleotides match TRBD2. The V and J ends lost 4 bases and 8 bases, in that order; junction bases with no gene match: 13. The CDR3 loop spans 17 amino acids. In germline, CDR1 is KGHDR, CDR2 SFDVKD. This CDR3 reads CATSELGTSGFQGTQYF. The CDR3, as DNA: TGTGCCACCAGTGAGCTCGGGACTAGCGGATTCCAGGGTACGCAGTATTTT.

This clonotype was recorded at least ten times. This chain links TRBV27 with TRBJ2-7; D unclear. The germline V gene encodes CDR1 MNHEY and CDR2 SMNVEV (reference sequence). V lost 2 bases to trimming and J lost 1 base, with 9 bases between them. This CDR3 spans 14 amino acids. CDR3 in amino acids: CASSLNRLSYEQYF. In nucleotides, the CDR3 is TGTGCCAGCAGTTTAAACCGACTTTCCTACGAGCAGTACTTC.

Only a few counts were recorded for this clonotype. The gene calls are TRBV28 and TRBJ2-1; 11 bases map to TRBD2. Losses at the gene ends were 3 bases for V and 4 bases for J; bases not matched to a gene: 5. CDR3 size: 16 residues. Germline loops: CDR1 MDHEN, CDR2 SYDVKM. In DNA form, the CDR3 reads TGTGCCAGCAGTTTGTCTGGGACTAGCGGATACAATGAGCAGTTCTTC. Translation: CASSLSGTSGYNEQFF.

This clonotype appeared many times. V usage is TRBV12-3 or TRBV12-4 and J usage is TRBJ2-3, with 7 bases fitting TRBD2. The CDR3 covers 14 residues. V lost 8 bases and J lost 5; bases outside the gene matches: 10. CDR3 sequence (DNA): TGTGCCAGCCAACCCAGGCGGGAGAAAGATACGCAGTATTTT. This sequence encodes CASQPRREKDTQYF.

This clonotype was detected a few times. The gene calls are TRBV12-3 or TRBV12-4 and TRBJ2-2, with a possible D match to TRBD1 (5 bases). This CDR3 has 15 residues. With 0 bases removed from V and 3 bases from J, the gap between germline ends came to 8 bases. This CDR3 reads CASSLARAYTGELFF. CDR3 coding DNA: TGTGCCAGCAGTTTAGCCAGGGCATACACCGGGGAGCTGTTTTTT.

This clonotype was picked up many times. V usage is TRBV7-2 and J usage is TRBJ1-5, with D unresolved. The V gene lost 3 bases and the J gene lost 9 bases, with 9 bases spanning the gap. The CDR3 has 12 amino acids. In germline, CDR1 is SGHTA, CDR2 FQGNSA. CDR3 protein: CASSLEVGPQHF. CDR3 sequence (DNA): TGTGCCAGCAGCTTGGAGGTGGGGCCCCAGCATTTT.

This clonotype was found many times. The CDR3 coding sequence is TGTGCCAGCAGCCAGGATTTTAGCACAGATACGCAGTATTTT. It yields the protein CASSQDFSTDTQYF. V and J are TRBV14 and TRBJ2-3; D gene uncertain. Germline V lookup: CDR1 SGHDN, CDR2 FVKESK. The CDR3 covers 14 residues. Deletions cut 3 bases from V and 0 bases from J, with 7 bases between.

This clonotype was counted only a few times. V gene TRBV18 combines with J gene TRBJ2-5; possible D gene TRBD2, 6 bases. The V end lost 4 bases, the J end lost 4 bases, and 13 bases lay between the germline ends. The germline CDR1 and CDR2 sequences are KGHSH and LQKENI. CDR3 length: 14 amino acids. CDR3 bases: TGTGCCAGCTCACGAGGGTATAGCGGAGAGACCCAGTACTTC. This encodes CASSRGYSGETQYF.

Comment on this clonotype: This could be a read error, since a much larger clone is one nucleotide away. V gene TRBV3-1 combines with J gene TRBJ2-7, with 7 bases matching TRBD2. V trimming: 4 bases; J trimming: 0 bases; junction bases outside the gene matches: 6. The CDR3 totals 15 residues. Germline V gene lookup returns CDR1 LGHDT and CDR2 YNNKEL (reference sequence). The CDR3 protein is CASSRLAGHSYEQYF. CDR3 nucleotide sequence: TGTGCCAGCAGCCGGTTAGCGGGTCACTCCTACGAGCAGTACTTC.

The table lists this clonotype with many counts. The gene calls are TRBV24-1 and TRBJ2-2; D perhaps matches TRBD1 (6 bases). The length of the CDR3 is 16 residues. The germline V gene encodes CDR1 KGHDR and CDR2 SFDVKD. The germline V and J ends were trimmed by 3 bases and 1 base, with 11 bases remaining between them. The CDR3 DNA is TGTGCCACCAGTGATCACGGCAGGGGGAACACCGGGGAGCTGTTTTTT. As protein: CATSDHGRGNTGELFF.